This T cell receptor (beta chain) stems from a study of prognosis after radiotherapy for stage I lung cancer. Overall study: Median age was approximately 79 years (about 53 to 85) among 10 to 15 men and roughly 6 women. The study delivered radiotherapy as SBRT in 3 to 5 fractions, with a biologically effective dose of at least 100 Gy.

This clonotype was seen ten or more times. From genomic DNA, two-round multiplex PCR was used to amplify TCR beta CDR3. Primers (each specific to one TRBV or TRBJ gene) were used in first-round PCR. TCRdb processed the multiplex PCR reads anew with MiXCR; each CDR3 protein has one entry. The repertoire holds about 26,000 distinct CDR3 sequences, around 30% seen once, with roughly 35% in the top ten. Trimming left V 2 bases short and J 6 bases short, with 9 bases between. The CDR3 runs 13 residues. Germline CDR1 reads SGDLS; CDR2 reads YYNGEE. The specimen comprised PBMCs, sampled before or after stereotactic body radiation therapy (not recorded which). This receptor was taken from a donor over 45 with non-small cell lung cancer. This sequence joins TRBV9 and TRBJ2-1, with D perhaps matching TRBD2 (6 bases). CDR3 sequence: CASSVTGVNEQFF. DNA of the CDR3: TGTGCCAGCAGCGTTACGGGGGTCAATGAGCAGTTCTTC.